This is a list of T cell receptor beta chains from one sample in a study of shared clonotypes between healthy human individuals. TCRdb's copy holds only in-frame clones and misses some; the assay was immunoSEQ multiplex PCR. The sample carries more than 500,000 clones, about 96% recorded once. The specimen sequenced was naive CD4+ T cells sorted from blood. Every receptor here comes from a woman aged 30 to 39 in good health. Both conserved end residues are part of each CDR3. Each record gives: D gene, V gene, J gene, clone size, CDR3 DNA, CDR3 protein. The D gene is left open where the match is weak. Expanded clones get a size class; other rows say once, few or many, or leave the size out.

D: TRBD1
V: TRBV9
J: TRBJ2-7
size: once
DNA: TGTGCCAGCAGCTTGGGACAGGGGGATTCCTACGAGCAGTACTTC
CDR3: CASSLGQGDSYEQYF

D: -
V: TRBV5-4
J: TRBJ1-2
size: -
DNA: TGTGCCAGCAGCTTTGAAACTAACTATGGCTACACCTTC
CDR3: CASSFETNYGYTF

D: TRBD1
V: TRBV28
J: TRBJ2-7
size: -
DNA: TGTGCCAGCCGGGACAGGGAAGTCCACGAGCAGTACTTC
CDR3: CASRDREVHEQYF

D: -
V: TRBV21-1
J: TRBJ2-7
size: -
DNA: TGTGCCAGCAGCGCACCGGGACAGGGGGTGGACGAGCAGTACTTC
CDR3: CASSAPGQGVDEQYF

D: TRBD2
V: TRBV5-1
J: TRBJ2-1
size: -
DNA: TGCGCCAGCAGCTTGTTGACTAGCGGCTACAATGAGCAGTTCTTC
CDR3: CASSLLTSGYNEQFF

D: -
V: TRBV18
J: TRBJ2-7
size: -
DNA: TGTGCCAGCTCACCCACTATTATGACTCCAAGCTCCTACGAGCAGTACTTC
CDR3: CASSPTIMTPSSYEQYF

D: TRBD2
V: TRBV18
J: TRBJ2-1
size: -
DNA: TGTGCCAGCTCACCATCTACTAGCGGGAGGGTATACAATGAGCAGTTCTTC
CDR3: CASSPSTSGRVYNEQFF

D: TRBD1
V: TRBV28
J: TRBJ1-2
size: -
DNA: TGTGCCAGCAGTAACGGGACAGTCTATGGCTACACCTTC
CDR3: CASSNGTVYGYTF

D: -
V: TRBV15
J: TRBJ1-5
size: -
DNA: TGTGCCACCAGCAGCCGGGATCAGCCCCAGCATTTT
CDR3: CATSSRDQPQHF

D: -
V: TRBV10-3
J: TRBJ1-1
size: -
DNA: TGTGCCATCAGGGGGGCGGGGCTTAGGTCTGAAGCTTTCTTT
CDR3: CAIRGAGLRSEAFF

D: -
V: TRBV28
J: TRBJ2-1
size: -
DNA: TGTGCCAGCATTTACAATGAGCAGTTCTTC
CDR3: CASIYNEQFF

D: TRBD2
V: TRBV7-9
J: TRBJ2-7
size: -
DNA: TGTGCCAGCAGCTTAGTCGCGGGAGGGCCGGGTTATGTTTACGAGCAGTACTTC
CDR3: CASSLVAGGPGYVYEQYF

D: -
V: TRBV18
J: TRBJ2-7
size: -
DNA: TGTGCCAGCTCAGGGACATCGGGAGGCGAGCAGTACTTC
CDR3: CASSGTSGGEQYF

D: -
V: TRBV6-5
J: TRBJ2-5
size: -
DNA: TGTGCCAGCAATCGGGGTCTGGGAGAGACCCAGTACTTC
CDR3: CASNRGLGETQYF

D: TRBD2
V: TRBV5-8
J: TRBJ2-3
size: -
DNA: TGTGCCAGCATCCCCGGGACGGGGACTAGGGCCACAGATACGCAGTATTTT
CDR3: CASIPGTGTRATDTQYF

D: -
V: TRBV19
J: TRBJ1-2
size: once
DNA: TGTGCCAGTAGTCCAGACCCCTTTCCCGGCTACACCTTC
CDR3: CASSPDPFPGYTF

D: -
V: TRBV5-5
J: TRBJ2-7
size: -
DNA: TGTGCCAGCAGAAGCTCAGGGACTCGGGAGCAGTACTTC
CDR3: CASRSSGTREQYF

D: TRBD1
V: TRBV7-2
J: TRBJ2-3
size: -
DNA: TGTGCCAGCAGTGCCGGGACAGGGGGCCCAGATACGCAGTATTTT
CDR3: CASSAGTGGPDTQYF

D: -
V: TRBV6-1
J: TRBJ1-4
size: once
DNA: TGTGCCAGCAGCAGGGTTTATGAAAAACTGTTTTTT
CDR3: CASSRVYEKLFF

D: -
V: TRBV6-5
J: TRBJ1-2
size: -
DNA: TGTGCCAGCAGTTACGATGGGCAGGTATATGGCTACACCTTC
CDR3: CASSYDGQVYGYTF

D: TRBD2
V: TRBV7-2
J: TRBJ2-1
size: once
DNA: TGTGCCAGCAGCTTAAGTGTTGGGAGCGGGGTAAATGAGCAGTTCTTC
CDR3: CASSLSVGSGVNEQFF

D: TRBD2
V: TRBV29-1
J: TRBJ2-7
size: -
DNA: TGCAGCGTACGGGAGGCCTACGAGCAGTACTTC
CDR3: CSVREAYEQYF

D: -
V: TRBV5-1
J: TRBJ2-7
size: -
DNA: TGCGCCAGCAGTAGTAATACCTACGAGCAGTACTTC
CDR3: CASSSNTYEQYF

D: -
V: TRBV13
J: TRBJ1-3
size: -
DNA: TGTGCCAGCAACGGTGACTCGAAGATATCTGGAAACACCATATATTTT
CDR3: CASNGDSKISGNTIYF

D: -
V: TRBV15
J: TRBJ1-2
size: -
DNA: TGTGCCACCAGCAGAGGAGATTTAACAGGGTCCTATGGCTACACCTTC
CDR3: CATSRGDLTGSYGYTF

D: -
V: TRBV28
J: TRBJ1-2
size: -
DNA: TGTGCCAGCAGTAACCCCAGGGAAGACTATGGCTACACCTTC
CDR3: CASSNPREDYGYTF

D: -
V: TRBV13
J: TRBJ2-7
size: -
DNA: TGTGCCAGCAGCGCCCGAGTGGGGGCCAACGAGCAGTACTTC
CDR3: CASSARVGANEQYF